This T cell receptor beta chain was documented in a study of cytomegalovirus exposure and HLA in healthy donors. Study overall: Counted in an early data release were 65 million to 100 million unique TCRs from HLA-typed donors. Study-wide results and limits: Exclusion applied to some V segments, including TRBV6-2 and TRBV6-3, as they were indistinguishable. The CMV antigen specificity of a few CMV-associated chains was confirmed through in vitro analysis.

This clone has a handful of counts. Its specificity is unknown. In germline, CDR1 is GTSNPN, CDR2 SVGIG (reference sequence). Trimming stripped 5 bases from V and 1 base from J, with 9 bases between. The CDR3 spans 13 residues. The donors comprised healthy bone marrow donors. The PCR contained 60 Vbeta and 13 Jbeta primers. Here immunoSEQ multiplex PCR was the method, and the copy in TCRdb shows in-frame clones only, minus some. The table has under 200,000 clones, roughly 80% seen once. Sequenced: PBMCs. The rearrangement joins TRBV30 to TRBJ1-3, with D possibly being TRBD1 (6 bases). The TCR originated in a man aged 18-30 years in good health and CMV-seropositive. This CDR3 reads CAWEGVSGNTIYF. DNA for the CDR3: TGTGCCTGGGAGGGGGTTTCTGGAAACACCATATATTTT.